The rows below give T cell receptor beta chains drawn from one sample of a study of beta chain features in type 1 diabetes. Assay: immunoSEQ multiplex PCR; the TCRdb copy retains only in-frame clones and omits some. The sample gives a few hundred thousand clones, around a tenth of which show up once; 0.55% to 0.75% is in the top ten. Material: central memory CD4+ T cells from blood. The receptors originated from a man younger than 45 with type 1 diabetes. The conserved cysteine and the conserved F or W are not part of the CDR3 here.

V	CDR3
TRBV28	ASRRGFQSHEQY
TRBV7-9	ASNSGGETQY
TRBV28	ASRTGQLSAYEQY
TRBV19	ASKRDPWAKNIQY
TRBV6-1	ASARDSYEQY
TRBV29-1	SVASPLSYEQY
TRBV11-3	ASSLGPGTEAF
TRBV10-3	AISGPDASSYEQY
TRBV4-1	ASSQVQGSGANVLT
TRBV2	ASTGGLPRYNEQF
TRBV7-9	ASSLQGTSLNTEAF
TRBV6-1	ASSSLVSYEQY
TRBV6-5	ASSYSAVNQPQH
TRBV5-1	ASSLDTGPRLF
TRBV6-1	ASSESHQPQH
TRBV29-1	SVEEWGAGANVLT
TRBV28	ASSPVGDTTFSASNQPQH
TRBV11-2	ASSLEFRADGANVLT
TRBV10-3	AISEQEYEQY
TRBV11-2	ASSTTGVTEAF
TRBV5-4	ASSLETGNGYT
TRBV28	ASSLREGNGGNEQF